This T cell receptor (beta chain) was identified in a study of T cells in Graves' hyperthyroidism and ophthalmopathy. Trimming took 5 bases from V and 7 from J, leaving 15 bases between them. Germline CDR1 and CDR2: SGHRS and YFSETQ. The CDR3 is made up of 13 amino acids. Absence of ophthalmopathy progression within 18 months defined stable Graves' hyperthyroidism. RNA transcripts yielded amplified TCR beta CDR3 regions. An initial round of RT-PCR targeting the TCR CDR3 relied on the HTBI primer set. One entry per CDR3 protein results from TCRdb running MiXCR on the multiplex PCR reads. This sample yields some 500,000 distinct CDR3 sequences, of which roughly an eighth are seen a single time; 15% to 20% belongs to the top ten.

Sequences were obtained from blood. This chain connects TRBV5-1 to TRBJ1-2; perhaps TRBD1 as D (6 bases). This sequence was found in a woman aged 18-29 years with Graves' hyperthyroidism. The CDR3: CASRVQGERGYTF. The CDR3 nucleotides are TGCGCCAGCAGAGTACAGGGAGAACGTGGCTACACCTTC.